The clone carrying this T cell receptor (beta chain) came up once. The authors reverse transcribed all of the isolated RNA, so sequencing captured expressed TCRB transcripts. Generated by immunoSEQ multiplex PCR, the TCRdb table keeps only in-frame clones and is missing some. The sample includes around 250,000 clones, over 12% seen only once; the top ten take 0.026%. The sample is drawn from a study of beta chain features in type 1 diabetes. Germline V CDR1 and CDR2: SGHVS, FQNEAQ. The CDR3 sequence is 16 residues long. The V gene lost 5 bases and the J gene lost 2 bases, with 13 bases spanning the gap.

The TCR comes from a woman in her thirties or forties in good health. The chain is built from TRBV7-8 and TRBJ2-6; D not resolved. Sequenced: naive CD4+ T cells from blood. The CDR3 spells CASSPPRQAGANVLTF. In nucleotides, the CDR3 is TGTGCCAGCAGCCCTCCGCGGCAAGCTGGGGCCAACGTCCTGACTTTC.